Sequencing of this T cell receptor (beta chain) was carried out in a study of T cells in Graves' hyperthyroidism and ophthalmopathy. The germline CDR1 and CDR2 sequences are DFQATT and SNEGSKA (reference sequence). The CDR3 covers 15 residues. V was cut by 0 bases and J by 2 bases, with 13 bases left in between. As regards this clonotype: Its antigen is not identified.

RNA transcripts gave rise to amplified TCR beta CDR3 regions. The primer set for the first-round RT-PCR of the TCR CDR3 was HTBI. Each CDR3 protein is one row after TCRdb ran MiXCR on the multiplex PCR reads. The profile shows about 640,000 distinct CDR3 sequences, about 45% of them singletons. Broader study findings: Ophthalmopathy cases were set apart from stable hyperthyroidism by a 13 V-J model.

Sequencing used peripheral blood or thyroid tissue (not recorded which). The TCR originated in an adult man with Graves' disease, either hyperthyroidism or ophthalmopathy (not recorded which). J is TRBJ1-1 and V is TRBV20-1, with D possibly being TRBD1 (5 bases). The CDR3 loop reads CSARDPAGSNTEAFF. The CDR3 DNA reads TGCAGTGCTAGAGATCCGGCAGGGTCAAACACTGAAGCTTTCTTT.